The 15 T cell receptor beta chains below were found in one sample sequenced in a study of T cells in Graves' hyperthyroidism and ophthalmopathy. Regions amplified from RNA transcripts were the TCR beta CDR3 regions. TCR CDR3 regions were first amplified by RT-PCR with HTBI primers. MiXCR was run by TCRdb on the multiplex PCR reads, yielding one entry per CDR3 protein. The data contain roughly 500,000 distinct CDR3 sequences, around 24% of them singletons. What was sequenced was blood. These receptors were collected from a woman in her twenties or thirties with Graves' ophthalmopathy.

J is TRBJ1-4 and V is TRBV15; D gene unclear. Germline V lookup: CDR1 LNHNV, CDR2 YYDKDF (reference sequence). The CDR3 covers 14 residues. V lost 1 base and J 0 bases, leaving 3 bases between the germline ends. The CDR3 spells CATSRAATNEKLFF. DNA for the CDR3: TGTGCCACCAGCAGAGCTGCAACTAATGAAAAACTGTTTTTT.

The chain has TRBV6-1 and TRBJ1-5, with D possibly TRBD1 on 6 matching bases. This CDR3 has 14 amino acids. Germline V gene data show CDR1 as MNHNS and CDR2 as SASEGT. V was trimmed by 7 bases and J by 5 bases, leaving 15 bases between them. The CDR3 sequence is CASNRGAGDQPQHF. The CDR3 coding sequence is TGTGCCAGCAATCGGGGGGCGGGTGATCAGCCCCAGCATTTT.

This clonotype appeared many times. The rearrangement joins TRBV6-2 or TRBV6-3 to TRBJ1-1, with 9 bases that match TRBD1. The germline V gene has CDR1 MNHEY and CDR2 SVGEGT. With 5 bases clipped from V and 10 bases from J, the junction kept 2 bases outside the gene matches. The CDR3 sequence is 11 residues long. The CDR3 spells CASSGQGTAFF. The CDR3 DNA reads as TGTGCCAGCAGTGGACAGGGGACAGCTTTCTTT.

This clonotype has only a few counts. CDR3 sequence: CASSWTGGGTEAFF. The CDR3 bases are TGCGCCAGCAGCTGGACAGGGGGCGGCACTGAAGCTTTCTTT. V usage is TRBV5-1 and J usage is TRBJ1-1, with 11 bases lining up with TRBD1. The CDR3 sequence is 14 residues long. With 3 bases clipped from V and 4 bases from J, the junction kept 2 bases outside the gene matches. Per the germline V gene, CDR1 is SGHRS and CDR2 is YFSETQ.

This clonotype occurred many times. This chain uses TRBV13 with TRBJ2-7; 8 bases map to TRBD2. J lost 4 bases, V lost 0 bases, and 2 bases had no gene match. CDR1 is PRHDT and CDR2 is FYEKMQ in the germline V gene (reference sequence). CDR3 length equals 14 residues. CDR3 sequence (DNA): TGTGCCAGCAGCTTAGGGCGGGGGGAATACGAGCAGTACTTC. This translates into CASSLGRGEYEQYF.

This chain uses TRBV6-2 or TRBV6-3 with TRBJ2-3; 16 bases are a match to TRBD2. Per germline, CDR1 MNHEY and CDR2 SVGEGT. There are 17 residues in the CDR3. V shed 0 bases, J shed 6 bases, and the junction held 3 bases outside the gene matches. CDR3 coding DNA: TGTGCCAGCAGTTACTCGGGACTAGCGGGGGGGTCTGATACGCAGTATTTT. Protein sequence: CASSYSGLAGGSDTQYF.

This clonotype occurred a few times. Here the CDR3 DNA reads TGTGCCAGCAGCCACCCTAGCGGGATAAACACCGGGGAGCTGTTTTTT. It yields the protein CASSHPSGINTGELFF. J is TRBJ2-2 and V is TRBV7-3, with 9 bases that match TRBD2. The germline V gene has CDR1 SGHTA and CDR2 FQGTGA. The V and J ends lost 5 bases and 2 bases, in that order; junction bases with no gene match: 6. CDR3 length: 16 residues.

There are a few counts of this clonotype. The chain joins TRBV15 to TRBJ1-5, with D hard to call. V was shortened by 1 base and J by 9 bases, with 13 bases between the two germline ends. The CDR3 totals 14 residues. The germline V gene has CDR1 LNHNV and CDR2 YYDKDF (reference sequence). In DNA form, the CDR3 reads TGTGCCACCAGCAGAGTCGGTGGGTTAAGGCCCCAGCATTTT. It is translated as CATSRVGGLRPQHF. Filled out from reference TRBV15 and TRBJ1-5, the complete variable domain reads DAMVIQNPRYQVTQFGKPVTLSCSQTLNHNVMYWYQQKSSQAPKLLFHYYDKDFNNEADTPDNFQSRRPNTSFCFLDIRSPGLGDTAMYLCATSRVGGLRPQHFGDGTRLSIL.

This clonotype was counted ten times or more. A much larger clone differs from this one at a single base, so this may be a read error. This chain uses TRBV12-3 or TRBV12-4 with TRBJ1-5; possibly TRBD1 for D (6 bases). CDR3 length: 16 amino acids. CDR3 nucleotides: TGTGCCAGCACCAACCTCGGGACATTCAGCAATCGGCCCCAGCATTTT. Translated: CASTNLGTFSNRPQHF.

This clonotype was counted ten times or more. The rearrangement links TRBV29-1 to TRBJ1-1; tentatively, D is TRBD1 (6 bases). The CDR3 is 12 residues long. V gave up 0 bases and J gave up 5 bases, with 7 bases separating them. Germline V lookup: CDR1 SQVTM, CDR2 ANQGSEA. The CDR3, as DNA: TGCAGCGTTGAAGAAACAGGGACTGAAGCTTTCTTT. The encoded protein is CSVEETGTEAFF.

As concerns this clonotype: The junction and the germline gene differ at one end; a read error may be behind it. The V call is TRBV12-3 or TRBV12-4, the J call TRBJ1-5; unclear D gene. The CDR3 is 13 amino acids. CDR3 sequence: CASSLNLNQLQHF. The CDR3 DNA reads as TGTGCCAGCAGTTTAAACCTTAATCAGCTCCAGCATTTT.

V gene TRBV6-1 combines with J gene TRBJ1-2, with 9 bases matching TRBD1. This CDR3 has 14 amino acids. Germline-derived CDR1 and CDR2 are MNHNS and SASEGT. The ends lost 7 bases at V and 4 bases at J; junction bases unmatched: 7. In DNA form, the CDR3 reads TGTGCCAGCACGGGGGGACAGGGCCCCTATGGCTACACCTTC. Protein: CASTGGQGPYGYTF.

The V and J genes are TRBV28 and TRBJ1-1; 12 bases align to TRBD1. V shed 7 bases and J 0 bases; nucleotides not matched to a gene: 3. This CDR3 has 15 amino acids. Germline CDR1 MDHEN, CDR2 SYDVKM. In DNA, the CDR3 is TGTGCCAGCACCCGGGACAGGGGGCTGAACACTGAAGCTTTCTTT. Translation: CASTRDRGLNTEAFF.

This clonotype was detected many times. The J gene is TRBJ1-2, the V gene TRBV11-2, with D uncertain. Germline loops: CDR1 SGHAT, CDR2 FQNNGV. Trimming pared 1 base from V and 4 bases from J, leaving 10 bases between. The CDR3 spans 14 residues. This chain's CDR3 is CASSLGGPLYGYTF. CDR3 bases: TGTGCCAGCAGCTTAGGCGGCCCGCTCTATGGCTACACCTTC.

This clonotype was observed at least ten times. Written as DNA, the CDR3 is TGTGCCAGCAGACCGGGACAGGGGGCCAGCTACACCTTC. Translation gives CASRPGQGASYTF. This chain uses TRBV6-1 with TRBJ1-2, with TRBD1 identical over 12 bases. This CDR3 comprises 13 residues. The junction had 5 bases not matched to a gene; V was cut back by 6 bases and J by 9 bases. Germline V gene lookup returns CDR1 MNHNS and CDR2 SASEGT.